Shown below are 32 T cell receptor beta chains from a single sample sequenced in a study of response to subunit inactivated influenza vaccine (dated by TCRdb to 2017 to 2018). The library was generated by RT-PCR. Sequencing used an Illumina HiSeq 2500. The public reads were reanalyzed by TCRdb: fastp trimming at Q25, MiXCR alignment, in-frame beta chains only. Identical CDR3 protein sequences are pooled into one entry, listed with their most common genes and DNA. The sample data list about 540,000 distinct CDR3 sequences, and roughly 25% of these were observed just once. The ten largest clones represent 2.5% to 3% of the sample. These data also formed part of another study, on T cells expressing NK-cell markers. Per the second study: TCR beta cDNA libraries were made by 5'RACE template switching that added a universal primer site and unique molecular identifiers.

Sample: CD4+ T cells sorted from PBMCs, taken 11 to 12 days after vaccination. Source of these receptors: a man aged 50 to 59 who received an inactivated influenza vaccine. Donor details come from another sample of the same person, matched by shared clones.

This clonotype has a handful of counts. The V gene is TRBV7-9, the J gene TRBJ2-1, with 8 bases matching TRBD2. V trimming: 4 bases; J trimming: 0 bases; junction bases outside the gene matches: 8. The CDR3 covers 17 residues. Per the germline V gene, CDR1 is SEHNR and CDR2 is FQNEAQ (reference sequence). For the CDR3, the DNA is TGTGCCAGCAGCTCCGCCAAGCGGGGGAGCTCCTACAATGAGCAGTTCTTC. Amino acids: CASSSAKRGSSYNEQFF.

The V gene is TRBV6-5, the J gene TRBJ2-4; D call uncertain. The CDR3 spans 15 residues. V dropped 0 bases and J dropped 8 bases, with 14 bases sitting between them. Germline CDR1 MNHEY, CDR2 SVGAGI. CDR3 region: CASSYSMSGGDIQYF. The CDR3 DNA is TGTGCCAGCAGTTACTCGATGTCGGGTGGAGACATTCAGTACTTC.

This clonotype was seen only a few times. CDR3 DNA sequence: TGCAGCGTTGACAAAACGGGACAGGGGGCCGGCTACACCTTC. Residues: CSVDKTGQGAGYTF. The chain combines TRBV29-1 with TRBJ1-2; 12 nucleotides match TRBD1. CDR3 length: 14 amino acids. Germline lookup yields CDR1 SQVTM and CDR2 ANQGSEA. V lost 3 bases, J lost 8 bases, and 7 bases stayed unmatched.

This CDR3 is CASRGDGLSYEQYF. CDR3 nucleotides: TGTGCCAGCAGGGGGGACGGTCTCTCCTACGAGCAGTACTTC. This chain uses TRBV25-1 with TRBJ2-7; D tentatively reads TRBD1 or TRBD2 (5 bases each). CDR1 MGHDK and CDR2 SYGVNS come from the germline V gene. The CDR3 spans 14 residues. V was clipped by 6 bases and J by 0 bases, with 12 bases between them.

The chain uses TRBV5-6 and TRBJ1-4, with D perhaps TRBD1 (6 bases). Deletions cut 4 bases from V and 6 bases from J, with 13 bases between. Germline CDR1 and CDR2: SGHDT and YYEEEE. This CDR3 contains 14 residues. In DNA form, the CDR3 reads TGTGCCAGCAGCCTATTATGGACAGATGAAAAACTGTTTTTT. Amino acids: CASSLLWTDEKLFF. The complete variable domain, with remaining parts taken from reference TRBV5-6 and TRBJ1-4, reads DAGVTQSPTHLIKTRGQQVTLRCSPKSGHDTVSWYQQALGQGPQFIFQYYEEEERQRGNFPDRFSGHQFPNYSSELNVNALLLGDSALYLCASSLLWTDEKLFFGSGTQLSVL.

The chain links TRBV7-6 to TRBJ2-1, with 9 bases lining up with TRBD1. This CDR3 spans 15 amino acids. Germline V gene lookup returns CDR1 SGHVS and CDR2 FNYEAQ. V was pared by 5 bases and J by 8 bases, with 10 bases of the junction left unmatched. CDR3 bases: TGTGCCAGCAGCCCCCTGGGACAGGGTAACCATGAGCAGTTCTTC. Translation gives CASSPLGQGNHEQFF.

This clonotype occurred many times. The rearrangement links TRBV7-9 to TRBJ2-3; TRBD2 matches at 10 bases. Germline assignment: CDR1 SEHNR and CDR2 FQNEAQ (reference sequence). The CDR3 has 16 amino acids. V dropped 6 bases and J dropped 4; count of bases not matched to a gene: 10. The CDR3: CASSPRSSGSADTQYF. The CDR3 DNA is TGTGCCAGCAGTCCTCGGTCTAGCGGGAGTGCAGATACGCAGTATTTT.

This clonotype was detected only a few times. The chain couples TRBV2 to TRBJ1-5; 11 bases match TRBD1. Per germline, CDR1 SNHLY and CDR2 FYNNEI. The CDR3 loop spans 15 amino acids. Unmatched junction bases numbered 4, after V lost 6 bases and J lost 3 bases. The CDR3: CASSQDRGHNQPQHF. DNA of the CDR3: TGTGCCAGCAGCCAGGACAGGGGGCACAATCAGCCCCAGCATTTT. The whole variable domain, remainder taken from reference TRBV2 and TRBJ1-5, is EPEVTQTPSHQVTQMGQEVILRCVPISNHLYFYWYRQILGQKVEFLVSFYNNEISEKSEIFDDQFSVERPDGSNFTLKIRSTKLEDSAMYFCASSQDRGHNQPQHFGDGTRLSIL.

This clonotype was seen just once. The chain carries TRBV15 and TRBJ1-5; D unresolved. There are 13 residues in the CDR3. V lost 3 bases to trimming and J lost 10 bases, with 13 bases between them. The germline V gene encodes CDR1 LNHNV and CDR2 YYDKDF (reference sequence). CDR3 protein: CATSSPTGFPQHF. The CDR3 nucleotides are TGTGCCACCAGCAGCCCTACCGGTTTCCCCCAGCATTTT. Complete variable domain (other parts from reference TRBV15 and TRBJ1-5): DAMVIQNPRYQVTQFGKPVTLSCSQTLNHNVMYWYQQKSSQAPKLLFHYYDKDFNNEADTPDNFQSRRPNTSFCFLDIRSPGLGDTAMYLCATSSPTGFPQHFGDGTRLSIL.

This clonotype was counted a few times. V usage is TRBV28 and J usage is TRBJ2-3; perhaps TRBD1 as D (6 bases). CDR1 and CDR2 (germline): MDHEN, SYDVKM. The CDR3 covers 14 residues. With 5 bases removed from V and 0 bases from J, the gap between germline ends came to 9 bases. The CDR3 here is CASSGQLSTDTQYF. The CDR3 nucleotides read TGTGCCAGCAGTGGACAGTTGAGCACAGATACGCAGTATTTT.

This clonotype was seen more than once but under ten times. The chain joins TRBV3-1 to TRBJ2-2; possible D gene TRBD2, 6 bases. This CDR3 has 13 amino acids. V was trimmed by 4 bases and J by 7 bases, leaving 10 bases between them. Germline CDR1 and CDR2: LGHDT and YNNKEL (reference sequence). The CDR3, as DNA: TGTGCCAGCAGCCCGATCGGGGGCGGGGAGCTGTTTTTT. Its protein product is CASSPIGGGELFF.

The CDR3 DNA is TGCAGCGTTGAGTTAGGGTTCTATGAGCAGTTCTTC. Translated, it gives CSVELGFYEQFF. This chain joins TRBV29-1 and TRBJ2-1; D is uncertain. V was trimmed by 3 bases and J by 8 bases, leaving 11 bases between them. This CDR3 has 12 amino acids. Germline assignment: CDR1 SQVTM and CDR2 ANQGSEA.

The sample holds a few counts of this clonotype. The chain has TRBV20-1 and TRBJ2-3; 8 bases are shared with TRBD2. Germline V gives CDR1 DFQATT, CDR2 SNEGSKA (reference sequence). The CDR3 has 14 amino acids. V shed 3 bases and J 4 bases; nucleotides not matched to a gene: 6. DNA of the CDR3: TGCAGTGCTAGCCCCGGACTAGCAGCAGATACGCAGTATTTT. Amino acids: CSASPGLAADTQYF.

The chain links TRBV28 to TRBJ2-1; D may be TRBD1 or TRBD2 (6 bases each). Looked up from germline, CDR1 is MDHEN and CDR2 is SYDVKM. V was shortened by 7 bases and J by 7 bases, with 14 bases between the two germline ends. The CDR3 has 13 residues. In DNA, the CDR3 is TGTGCCAGCACGAGCGGAGGGGGGAATGAGCAGTTCTTC. It is translated as CASTSGGGNEQFF.

This chain uses TRBV4-2 with TRBJ2-5; D is uncertain. This CDR3 spans 13 amino acids. Germline lookup yields CDR1 LGHNA and CDR2 YNFKEQ. V dropped 4 bases and J dropped 3 bases, with 9 bases sitting between them. CDR3 bases: TGTGCCAGCAGCCTCAGGACCGAAGAGACCCAGTACTTC. This translates into CASSLRTEETQYF.

On this clonotype itself: A much larger clone lies one base from this, so it may be a read error. J is TRBJ2-2 and V is TRBV28; 10 nucleotides align to TRBD2. Germline trimming cut 6 bases from V and 5 bases from J; bases unmatched to any gene: 9. CDR1 and CDR2 from the germline V gene are MDHEN and SYDVKM. This CDR3 comprises 16 residues. CDR3 DNA sequence: TGTGCCAGCAGCACTGATCTAGCGGGGGCAACCGGGGAGCTGTTTTTT. This encodes CASSTDLAGATGELFF.

The chain links TRBV5-1 to TRBJ2-7; 12 bases line up with TRBD2. The CDR3 is 14 amino acids. CDR1 SGHRS and CDR2 YFSETQ come from the germline V gene. Losses at the gene ends were 0 bases for V and 12 bases for J; bases not matched to a gene: 7. The CDR3: CASSLGLAGAFWYF. CDR3 nucleotides: TGCGCCAGCAGCTTGGGACTAGCGGGGGCCTTTTGGTACTTC.

This clonotype has just a few counts. J is TRBJ1-6 and V is TRBV7-9, with D possibly TRBD1 on 6 matching bases. CDR3 length equals 13 residues. Germline V CDR1 and CDR2: SEHNR, FQNEAQ (reference sequence). V gave up 1 base and J gave up 10 bases, with 8 bases separating them. The CDR3 sequence is CASSLEGGSPLHF. CDR3 sequence (DNA): TGTGCCAGCAGCTTAGAGGGGGGCTCACCCCTCCACTTT.

This clonotype was counted a few times. This rearrangement joins TRBV7-9 to TRBJ2-5, with D tentatively TRBD2 (5 bases). The CDR3 is 13 residues long. The V gene's germline CDR1 is SEHNR and CDR2 FQNEAQ (reference sequence). V was cut by 6 bases and J by 5 bases, with 13 bases left in between. CDR3 sequence reads: CASRLTGFETQYF. The DNA for the CDR3 is TGTGCCAGCAGGCTTACGGGGTTTGAGACCCAGTACTTC.

The sample holds a few counts of this clonotype. The chain couples TRBV18 to TRBJ2-7; the D is unclear. CDR3 length: 14 residues. Germline CDR1 is KGHSH and CDR2 is LQKENI. V was clipped by 1 base and J by 4 bases, with 11 bases between them. The chain's CDR3 is CASSPQGSQYEQYF. The CDR3 nucleotides are TGTGCCAGCTCACCACAGGGCAGCCAGTACGAGCAGTACTTC.

This clonotype was seen a handful of times. The CDR3 DNA is TGCAGTGCAACTAGGAGGTCTAATGAAAAACTGTTTTTT. Residues: CSATRRSNEKLFF. The chain recombines TRBV20-1 with TRBJ1-4, with no clear D. V was clipped by 6 bases and J by 3 bases, with 11 bases between them. The CDR3 is 13 amino acids. In germline, CDR1 is DFQATT, CDR2 SNEGSKA (reference sequence).

The rearrangement links TRBV24-1 to TRBJ2-7; D remains unclear. Trimming removed 5 bases from V and 0 bases from J, with 7 bases in between. The germline V gene encodes CDR1 KGHDR and CDR2 SFDVKD. This CDR3 has 13 residues. The CDR3 here is CATSARSSYEQYF. CDR3 bases: TGTGCCACCAGTGCTAGGAGCTCCTACGAGCAGTACTTC.

The chain is built from TRBV5-1 and TRBJ1-6; tentatively, D is TRBD1 (6 bases). Germline V gene lookup returns CDR1 SGHRS and CDR2 YFSETQ. The V end was cut by 0 bases, the J end by 9 bases, with 10 bases between. The CDR3 has 14 amino acids. The CDR3 region has the DNA TGCGCCAGCAGCTTGGAACAGGGTTTTTCACCCCTCCACTTT. It yields the protein CASSLEQGFSPLHF.

This clonotype showed up just a few times. The genes are TRBV5-6 and TRBJ1-3; no clear D. CDR3 length: 14 amino acids. From germline, CDR1 is SGHDT and CDR2 YYEEEE. Trimming shortened V by 4 bases and J by 4 bases, and 12 bases separated the two germline ends. The chain's CDR3 is CASSAVSAGNTIYF. DNA for the CDR3: TGTGCCAGCAGCGCTGTATCGGCCGGAAACACCATATATTTT.

This clonotype was seen a few times. This chain joins TRBV5-6 and TRBJ1-5; unclear D gene. CDR3 length equals 15 residues. The V and J ends lost 4 bases and 0 bases respectively, with 11 bases between them. Germline V gene data show CDR1 as SGHDT and CDR2 as YYEEEE. CDR3 coding DNA: TGTGCCAGCAGCCAAACGGCTCATAGCAATCAGCCCCAGCATTTT. It yields the protein CASSQTAHSNQPQHF.

The chain combines TRBV24-1 with TRBJ2-2; 11 nucleotides align to TRBD1. Germline assignment: CDR1 KGHDR and CDR2 SFDVKD. This CDR3 is 16 amino acids long. V lost 1 base to trimming and J lost 7 bases; unmatched junction nucleotides: 4. The CDR3 DNA sequence: TGTGCCACCAGTGATTTTCGGGACAGGGGGGACGGGGAGCTGTTTTTT. Residues: CATSDFRDRGDGELFF.

This clonotype was detected a few times. This chain connects TRBV5-1 to TRBJ2-2, with TRBD1 matching 7 bases. Germline V gives CDR1 SGHRS, CDR2 YFSETQ. The CDR3 runs 17 residues. V lost 1 base, J lost 1 base, and 7 bases stayed unmatched. CDR3 DNA sequence: TGCGCCAGCAGCTTGCAGGGACAGCTAAAGAACACCGGGGAGCTGTTTTTT. It yields the protein CASSLQGQLKNTGELFF.

The rearrangement uses TRBV3-1 and TRBJ1-1; no clear D gene. Germline CDR1 is LGHDT and CDR2 is YNNKEL (reference sequence). The CDR3 is 13 amino acids. V shed 1 base and J shed 5 bases, with 8 bases lying between them. The CDR3: CASSQGRITEAFF. The CDR3 DNA sequence: TGTGCCAGCAGCCAAGGCAGAATTACTGAAGCTTTCTTT. Complete variable domain (other parts from reference TRBV3-1 and TRBJ1-1): DTAVSQTPKYLVTQMGNDKSIKCEQNLGHDTMYWYKQDSKKFLKIMFSYNNKELIINETVPNRFSPKSPDKAHLNLHINSLELGDSAVYFCASSQGRITEAFFGQGTRLTVV.

The J gene is TRBJ1-2, the V gene TRBV20-1, with 9 bases matching TRBD1. Germline trimming cut 0 bases from V and 2 bases from J; bases unmatched to any gene: 4. CDR1 and CDR2 from the germline V gene are DFQATT and SNEGSKA (reference sequence). The CDR3 contains 15 residues. In nucleotides, the CDR3 is TGCAGTGCTAGAGATCGGACAGGGGTAAACTATGGCTACACCTTC. This translates into CSARDRTGVNYGYTF.

The genes are TRBV14 and TRBJ2-7; 10 bases are shared with TRBD2. Germline CDR1 SGHDN, CDR2 FVKESK. The length of the CDR3 is 16 residues. Losses at the gene ends were 2 bases for V and 2 bases for J; bases not matched to a gene: 6. CDR3 sequence reads: CASSQSLSGGAYEQYF. The CDR3 DNA reads TGTGCCAGCAGCCAAAGTTTGAGCGGGGGGGCCTACGAGCAGTACTTC. Supplemented by reference TRBV14 and TRBJ2-7, the full variable domain reads EAGVTQFPSHSVIEKGQTVTLRCDPISGHDNLYWYRRVMGKEIKFLLHFVKESKQDESGMPNNRFLAERTGGTYSTLKVQPAELEDSGVYFCASSQSLSGGAYEQYFGPGTRLTVT.

This clonotype was detected only a few times. The chain has TRBV21-1 and TRBJ2-1; TRBD2, the D gene given by the table, was not confirmed from the DNA. TRBV21-1 has pseudogene status. CDR3 length equals 18 residues. The CDR3 here is CASSKRGGLAALEDEQFF. The CDR3 coding sequence is TGTGCCAGCAGCAAAAGGGGGGGACTAGCGGCTCTAGAGGATGAGCAGTTCTTC.

A few counts support this clonotype. This chain uses TRBV9 with TRBJ2-3, with TRBD2 identical over 11 bases. The V gene end was trimmed by 0 bases and the J gene end by 6 bases; junction bases not matched to a gene: 6. The CDR3 loop spans 16 amino acids. Germline values: CDR1 SGDLS, CDR2 YYNGEE. In DNA form, the CDR3 reads TGTGCCAGCAGCGTAGATAGCGGGAGGGCCGGTGATACGCAGTATTTT. The encoded protein is CASSVDSGRAGDTQYF. The whole variable domain, filled in from reference TRBV9 and TRBJ2-3, reads DSGVTQTPKHLITATGQRVTLRCSPRSGDLSVYWYQQSLDQGLQFLIQYYNGEERAKGNILERFSAQQFPDLHSELNLSSLELGDSALYFCASSVDSGRAGDTQYFGPGTRLTVL.